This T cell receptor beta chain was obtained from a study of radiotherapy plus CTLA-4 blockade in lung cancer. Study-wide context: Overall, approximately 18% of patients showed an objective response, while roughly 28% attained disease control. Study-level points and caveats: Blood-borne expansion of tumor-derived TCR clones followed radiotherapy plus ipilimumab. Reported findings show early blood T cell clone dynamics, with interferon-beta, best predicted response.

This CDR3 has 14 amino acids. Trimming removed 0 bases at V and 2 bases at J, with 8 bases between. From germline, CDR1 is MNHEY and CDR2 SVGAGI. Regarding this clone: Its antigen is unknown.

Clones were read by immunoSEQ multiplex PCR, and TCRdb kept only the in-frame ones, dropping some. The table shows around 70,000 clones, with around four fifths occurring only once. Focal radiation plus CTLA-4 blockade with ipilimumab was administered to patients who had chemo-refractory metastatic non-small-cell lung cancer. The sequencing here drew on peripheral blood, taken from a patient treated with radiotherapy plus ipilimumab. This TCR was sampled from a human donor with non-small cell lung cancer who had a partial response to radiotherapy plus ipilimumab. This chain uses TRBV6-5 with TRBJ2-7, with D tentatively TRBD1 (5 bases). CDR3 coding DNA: TGTGCCAGCAGTTACTCTAGGGGTCCCTACGAGCAGTACTTC. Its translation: CASSYSRGPYEQYF.